The T cell receptor beta chain described here comes from a study of blood T cell repertoires in COVID-19. Measured with immunoSEQ multiplex PCR; TCRdb has only the in-frame clones, and not every one. The repertoire has about 150,000 clones, less than 90% of them found once; the top ten carry 5.5% to 7.5%. Trimming cost V 1 base and J 8 bases, with 16 bases left between them. Germline V gene sequence: CDR1 SGHTA, CDR2 FQGNSA. This CDR3 comprises 15 residues. Cohorts were determined from participant-reported clinical history. This TCR was sampled from a woman between 45 and 60 years old who had been exposed to COVID-19. The specimen was PBMCs or T cells enriched from blood (not recorded which). The chain combines TRBV7-2 with TRBJ2-3; D may be TRBD2 (6 bases). The CDR3 loop reads CASSLEPRRAATQYF. The CDR3 DNA reads as TGTGCCAGCAGCTTAGAGCCCCGGAGGGCAGCTACGCAGTATTTT. The variable domain in full, with the rest retrieved from reference TRBV7-2 and TRBJ2-3, is GAGVSQSPSNKVTEKGKDVELRCDPISGHTALYWYRQSLGQGLEFLIYFQGNSAPDKSGLPSDRFSAERTGGSVSTLTIQRTQQEDSAVYLCASSLEPRRAATQYFGPGTRLTVL.